The 30 T cell receptor beta chains listed next were all sequenced from one sample in a study of technical replicates of blood from several donors. Method: immunoSEQ multiplex PCR; TCRdb's copy keeps in-frame clones and lacks some. This sample has around 68,000 clones; 95% to 98% occur once, and the top ten carry 0.25% to 0.3%. The specimen was T cells isolated from PBMCs. These TCRs come from a human donor in good health.

The V call is TRBV30, the J call TRBJ1-4; possibly TRBD1 for D (5 bases). The germline V and J ends were trimmed by 4 bases and 4 bases, with 13 bases remaining between them. This CDR3 is built from 14 residues. The germline V gene has CDR1 GTSNPN and CDR2 SVGIG (reference sequence). The CDR3 DNA follows: TGTGCCTGGATGCGGGACGGCCATAATGAAAAACTGTTTTTT. Amino acids: CAWMRDGHNEKLFF.

The V and J genes are TRBV5-1 and TRBJ2-2; 8 positions match TRBD2. The ends lost 0 bases at V and 3 bases at J; junction bases unmatched: 4. CDR1 and CDR2 (germline): SGHRS, YFSETQ. This CDR3 is built from 16 residues. Here the CDR3 reads CASSLVAGGYTGELFF. The DNA for the CDR3 is TGCGCCAGCAGCTTGGTTGCGGGAGGTTACACCGGGGAGCTGTTTTTT.

The chain combines TRBV5-6 with TRBJ2-7; D is undetermined. In germline, CDR1 is SGHDT, CDR2 YYEEEE. V shed 0 bases and J shed 7 bases, with 20 bases lying between them. CDR3 size: 16 residues. Written as DNA, the CDR3 is TGTGCCAGCAGCTTGGTAAGAGGTGAAAGGCTTTGGGAGCAGTACTTC. Amino acids: CASSLVRGERLWEQYF.

The chain couples TRBV9 to TRBJ1-5; tentative D call: TRBD1 (6 bases). V dropped 3 bases and J dropped 6 bases, with 13 bases sitting between them. The germline gives CDR1 SGDLS, CDR2 YYNGEE. This CDR3 comprises 14 residues. In DNA, the CDR3 is TGTGCCAGCAGCGACTCGGGACATGGTCAGCCCCAGCATTTT. Residues: CASSDSGHGQPQHF.

This chain uses TRBV7-9 with TRBJ1-1; D not certain. V shed 5 bases and J shed 8 bases, with 9 bases lying between them. CDR1 and CDR2 from the germline V gene are SEHNR and FQNEAQ (reference sequence). The length of the CDR3 is 11 residues. The DNA of the CDR3 is TGTGCCAGCAGCCCGGTCGGGGAAGCTTTCTTT. This gives the protein CASSPVGEAFF.

The chain joins TRBV7-2 to TRBJ2-7, with 7 bases fitting TRBD2. In germline, CDR1 is SGHTA, CDR2 FQGNSA. V dropped 2 bases and J dropped 6; count of bases not matched to a gene: 7. The CDR3 length is 14 residues. CDR3 residues: CASSLPGRPIEQYF. The CDR3 DNA reads TGTGCCAGCAGCTTACCCGGGAGGCCGATCGAGCAGTACTTC. The whole variable domain, remainder taken from reference TRBV7-2 and TRBJ2-7, is GAGVSQSPSNKVTEKGKDVELRCDPISGHTALYWYRQSLGQGLEFLIYFQGNSAPDKSGLPSDRFSAERTGGSVSTLTIQRTQQEDSAVYLCASSLPGRPIEQYFGPGTRLTVT.

This chain joins TRBV4-1 and TRBJ1-4; 9 nucleotides line up with TRBD1. This CDR3 region has 16 residues. V lost 4 bases and J lost 0; bases outside the gene matches: 3. Germline V gene data show CDR1 as MGHRA and CDR2 as YSYEKL. CDR3 DNA sequence: TGCGCCAGCAGCCCCAGACAGGGGGCAACTAATGAAAAACTGTTTTTT. Amino acid sequence: CASSPRQGATNEKLFF.

The gene calls are TRBV2 and TRBJ1-1; TRBD1 might be the D (5 bases). The germline CDR1 and CDR2 sequences are SNHLY and FYNNEI. V gave up 3 bases and J gave up 7 bases, with 21 bases separating them. The length of the CDR3 is 16 residues. The CDR3 DNA sequence: TGTGCCAGCAGTGACCCGGACGGAAACTTCGGGGGTGAAGCTTTCTTT. This gives the protein CASSDPDGNFGGEAFF.

The chain combines TRBV28 with TRBJ1-4; D remains unclear. Germline V lookup: CDR1 MDHEN, CDR2 SYDVKM. The germline V and J ends were trimmed by 4 bases and 4 bases, with 13 bases remaining between them. CDR3 size: 15 residues. CDR3 sequence (DNA): TGTGCCAGCAGTTATCTGACCCCGGGTAATGAAAAACTGTTTTTT. Amino acid sequence: CASSYLTPGNEKLFF.

The chain employs TRBV9 and TRBJ2-1; 8 nucleotides match TRBD1. This CDR3 has 15 amino acids. Germline values: CDR1 SGDLS, CDR2 YYNGEE. Trimming cost V 1 base and J 5 bases; bases outside gene matches: 5. CDR3 coding DNA: TGTGCCAGCAGCGTACAGGGGACAGGTCACAATGAGCAGTTCTTC. Its translation is CASSVQGTGHNEQFF.

The V gene is TRBV25-1, the J gene TRBJ2-1; D possibly corresponds to TRBD2 (6 bases). Trimming pared 3 bases from V and 5 bases from J, leaving 20 bases between. CDR3 length: 17 amino acids. Germline V gene lookup returns CDR1 MGHDK and CDR2 SYGVNS. In nucleotides, the CDR3 is TGTGCCAGCAGTGATCCGCCCCCACGGGAGCCCAACAATGAGCAGTTCTTC. Amino acids: CASSDPPPREPNNEQFF. Full variable domain (rest looked up from reference TRBV25-1 and TRBJ2-1): EADIYQTPRYLVIGTGKKITLECSQTMGHDKMYWYQQDPGMELHLIHYSYGVNSTEKGDLSSESTVSRIRTEHFPLTLESARPSHTSQYLCASSDPPPREPNNEQFFGPGTRLTVL.

This rearrangement joins TRBV18 to TRBJ1-5; D remains ambiguous. Deletions cut 2 bases from V and 7 bases from J, with 9 bases between. This CDR3 has 13 residues. Germline V gene lookup returns CDR1 KGHSH and CDR2 LQKENI. DNA for the CDR3: TGTGCCAGCTCACCAAGAGGAGGGCAGCCCCAGCATTTT. Amino acids: CASSPRGGQPQHF.

The CDR3 loop is CASSPPGLAGWQFF. CDR3 nucleotides: TGTGCCAGCAGTCCCCCAGGACTAGCGGGATGGCAGTTCTTC. The chain is built from TRBV6-6 and TRBJ2-1, with 12 positions matching TRBD2. CDR3 length: 14 residues. Germline V CDR1 and CDR2: MNHNY, SVGAGI (reference sequence). Losses at the gene ends were 5 bases for V and 12 bases for J; bases not matched to a gene: 8.

V usage is TRBV6-5 and J usage is TRBJ2-3; D might be TRBD2 (5 bases). Germline CDR1 MNHEY, CDR2 SVGAGI. V gave up 4 bases and J gave up 0 bases, with 14 bases separating them. The CDR3 is 16 residues long. The CDR3 reads CASSSPRGASTDTQYF. The DNA of the CDR3 is TGTGCCAGCAGTTCCCCCCGGGGAGCTAGCACAGATACGCAGTATTTT.

The chain combines TRBV7-9 with TRBJ1-3; TRBD1 is a possible D gene (6 bases). Looked up from germline, CDR1 is SEHNR and CDR2 is FQNEAQ (reference sequence). Trimming took off 2 bases at V and 5 bases at J, with 16 bases between the two ends. The CDR3 has 16 amino acids. The CDR3 sequence is CASSLTRIGDRNTIYF. In DNA, the CDR3 is TGTGCCAGCAGCTTAACTCGTATAGGGGACAGAAACACCATATATTTT.

This chain links TRBV2 with TRBJ2-1; TRBD2 aligns across 9 bases. The CDR3 has 13 residues. Germline CDR1 SNHLY, CDR2 FYNNEI. V trimming: 7 bases; J trimming: 5 bases; junction bases outside the gene matches: 3. This chain's CDR3 is CASTGGRDNEQFF. The CDR3 DNA follows: TGTGCCAGCACCGGCGGGAGGGACAATGAGCAGTTCTTC.

The rearrangement joins TRBV29-1 to TRBJ2-1; maybe TRBD1 (5 bases). This CDR3 has 10 residues. V lost 3 bases to trimming and J lost 9 bases, with 6 bases between them. CDR1 is SQVTM, CDR2 ANQGSEA, per germline. CDR3 region: CSVEGPEQFF. The DNA for the CDR3 is TGCAGCGTTGAGGGGCCTGAGCAGTTCTTC.

This chain joins TRBV4-2 and TRBJ2-1, with 9 bases aligning to TRBD2. Per the germline V gene, CDR1 is LGHNA and CDR2 is YNFKEQ. The CDR3 sequence is 16 residues long. The ends lost 0 bases at V and 0 bases at J; junction bases unmatched: 0. CDR3 sequence reads: CASSQDSGSSYNEQFF. For the CDR3, the DNA is TGTGCCAGCAGCCAAGATAGCGGGAGCTCCTACAATGAGCAGTTCTTC.

This chain uses TRBV7-8 with TRBJ2-3; possible D gene TRBD2, 5 bases. Trimming took 0 bases from V and 2 from J, leaving 12 bases between them. The CDR3 spans 16 residues. CDR1 and CDR2 from the germline V gene are SGHVS and FQNEAQ. The CDR3 sequence is CASSLASGFVTDTQYF. The CDR3 DNA sequence: TGTGCCAGCAGCTTAGCGAGCGGCTTTGTCACAGATACGCAGTATTTT.

This chain uses TRBV29-1 with TRBJ1-2; D perhaps matches TRBD1 (6 bases). Trimming pared 1 base from V and 4 bases from J, leaving 7 bases between. The CDR3 contains 12 residues. Per germline, CDR1 SQVTM and CDR2 ANQGSEA. The DNA for the CDR3 is TGCAGCGTTGAAGGGACAGCCTATGGCTACACCTTC. The encoded protein is CSVEGTAYGYTF.

This chain uses TRBV6-1 with TRBJ1-5; D unclear. The germline V and J ends were trimmed by 4 bases and 6 bases, with 10 bases remaining between them. Germline loops: CDR1 MNHNS, CDR2 SASEGT. The CDR3 is made up of 13 amino acids. The CDR3: CASSVLTGQPQHF. As DNA, the CDR3 is TGTGCCAGCAGTGTTTTAACGGGTCAGCCCCAGCATTTT.

V gene TRBV15 combines with J gene TRBJ2-7; D gene ambiguous. There are 14 residues in the CDR3. In germline, CDR1 is LNHNV, CDR2 YYDKDF (reference sequence). V was clipped by 0 bases and J by 1 base, with 7 bases between them. The CDR3 nucleotides are TGTGCCACCAGCAGAGATTTATTGTCCTACGAGCAGTACTTC. It encodes CATSRDLLSYEQYF.

The chain is built from TRBV23-1 and TRBJ2-5; a possible D gene is TRBD1 (6 bases). TRBV23-1 is classed as an ORF, of uncertain function. The V end was cut by 8 bases, the J end by 5 bases, with 9 bases between. CDR3 length equals 11 residues. The CDR3 sequence is CASPGHETQYF. CDR3 coding DNA: TGCGCCAGCCCGGGACACGAGACCCAGTACTTC.

This chain uses TRBV12-5 with TRBJ1-1, with 10 bases fitting TRBD1. With V trimmed by 6 bases and J by 5 bases, 6 bases remained unmatched. Germline V gene sequence: CDR1 LGHNT, CDR2 FRNRAP. The CDR3 covers 14 residues. The CDR3 loop reads CASGWGTGVTEAFF. The CDR3 coding sequence is TGTGCTAGTGGCTGGGGGACAGGGGTAACTGAAGCTTTCTTT.

The gene calls are TRBV19 and TRBJ2-7; 8 positions agree with TRBD1. The V segment lost 2 bases and the J segment 3 bases; nucleotides outside the gene matches: 9. The CDR3 is made up of 16 amino acids. Germline CDR1 reads LNHDA; CDR2 reads SQIVND (reference sequence). CDR3 amino acids: CASSISHGGQVYEQYF. For the CDR3, the DNA is TGTGCCAGTAGTATATCTCACGGGGGACAGGTCTACGAGCAGTACTTC. Full variable domain (remainder filled in from reference TRBV19 and TRBJ2-7): DGGITQSPKYLFRKEGQNVTLSCEQNLNHDAMYWYRQDPGQGLRLIYYSQIVNDFQKGDIAEGYSVSREKKESFPLTVTSAQKNPTAFYLCASSISHGGQVYEQYFGPGTRLTVT.

This sequence joins TRBV5-1 and TRBJ2-7, with D perhaps matching TRBD2 (7 bases). This CDR3 contains 17 residues. V was trimmed by 1 base and J by 3 bases, leaving 20 bases between them. Germline V lookup: CDR1 SGHRS, CDR2 YFSETQ. This CDR3 reads CASSLFPAGQSFYEQYF. The CDR3 DNA sequence: TGCGCCAGCAGCTTGTTTCCAGCGGGACAAAGCTTCTACGAGCAGTACTTC.

The CDR3 here is CAIYDRQGGYTF. CDR3 in DNA: TGTGCCATCTACGACAGACAGGGTGGCTACACCTTC. The chain combines TRBV19 with TRBJ1-2; 7 bases map to TRBD1. After removal of 10 bases from V and 7 bases from J, the junction contained 9 bases not matched to a gene. Germline lookup yields CDR1 LNHDA and CDR2 SQIVND (reference sequence). This CDR3 contains 12 residues.

The chain joins TRBV11-2 to TRBJ2-7; 9 positions match TRBD2. The trim removed 2 bases at V and 3 bases at J, leaving 5 bases unmatched. CDR1 is SGHAT and CDR2 is FQNNGV in the germline V gene. The CDR3 has 15 amino acids. As DNA, the CDR3 is TGTGCCAGCAGCTTACACCTAGCGGGACTCTACGAGCAGTACTTC. As protein: CASSLHLAGLYEQYF. Drawing the rest from reference TRBV11-2 and TRBJ2-7, the complete variable domain is EAGVAQSPRYKIIEKRQSVAFWCNPISGHATLYWYQQILGQGPKLLIQFQNNGVVDDSQLPKDRFSAERLKGVDSTLKIQPAKLEDSAVYLCASSLHLAGLYEQYFGPGTRLTVT.

This sequence joins TRBV10-2 and TRBJ2-7, with 8 bases matching TRBD2. The germline CDR1 and CDR2 sequences are WSHSY and SAAADI. V lost 3 bases, J lost 7 bases, and 8 bases stayed unmatched. The CDR3 totals 14 residues. The CDR3 nucleotides read TGCGCCAGCAGTGAAAGTAGCGGGACGGGGGAGCAGTACTTC. Amino acid sequence: CASSESSGTGEQYF.

The chain combines TRBV4-1 with TRBJ2-7; no clear D. This CDR3 contains 14 residues. From germline, CDR1 is MGHRA and CDR2 YSYEKL. With 3 bases removed from V and 3 bases from J, the gap between germline ends came to 12 bases. This CDR3 reads CASSQRNLGYEQYF. CDR3 in DNA: TGCGCCAGCAGCCAGCGGAATTTGGGCTACGAGCAGTACTTC.